This is a list of T cell receptor beta chains from one sample in a study of CD8 T cells in Susac syndrome. TCRdb passed the immunoSEQ multiplex PCR reads through MiXCR, listing each CDR3 protein once. The sample shows about 150,000 distinct CDR3 sequences, roughly 96% of them seen only once. Sequencing was performed on CD4+ T cells from PBMCs. The receptors were sampled from a human donor with Susac syndrome. Each CDR3 is given with its conserved first and last residue. A D gene is named only where the DNA matches it firmly. A clone size is listed for some rows: how often the clone was seen (once, few, many), or a class if it is expanded.

CDR3,DNA,size,D,J,length,V
CSAATGQRNYGYTF,TGCAGTGCTGCCACGGGACAGAGAAACTATGGCTACACCTTC,.,TRBD1,TRBJ1-2,14,TRBV20-1
CASSPPGPGNTIYF,TGTGCCAGCAGCCCCCCGGGACCTGGAAACACCATATATTTT,.,.,TRBJ1-3,14,TRBV9
CATSRGQGEKLFF,TGTGCCACCAGTCGGGGGCAGGGTGAAAAACTGTTTTTT,.,.,TRBJ1-4,13,TRBV24-1
CASSLLPDYEQYF,TGTGCCAGCAGTTTGCTCCCCGACTACGAGCAGTACTTC,.,.,TRBJ2-7,13,TRBV6-6
CASMRFGWTGANVLTF,TGTGCCAGCATGCGGTTTGGGTGGACTGGGGCCAACGTCCTGACTTTC,.,.,TRBJ2-6,16,TRBV6-1
CASSIWGEAFF,TGTGCCAGTAGTATTTGGGGAGAAGCTTTCTTT,.,.,TRBJ1-1,11,TRBV19
CATSRGLGETQYF,TGTGCCACCAGCAGAGGTCTTGGGGAGACCCAGTACTTC,once,.,TRBJ2-5,13,TRBV15
CASSRETGDTDTQYF,TGTGCCAGCTCACGGGAGACAGGGGACACAGATACGCAGTATTTT,.,TRBD1,TRBJ2-3,15,TRBV18
CSAPTGTSNYNEQFF,TGCAGTGCCCCCACCGGGACTAGCAACTACAATGAGCAGTTCTTC,.,TRBD2,TRBJ2-1,15,TRBV20-1
CASSLRTGQQNTEAFF,TGTGCCAGCAGCTTAAGGACGGGACAGCAGAACACTGAAGCTTTCTTT,.,TRBD1,TRBJ1-1,16,TRBV11-2